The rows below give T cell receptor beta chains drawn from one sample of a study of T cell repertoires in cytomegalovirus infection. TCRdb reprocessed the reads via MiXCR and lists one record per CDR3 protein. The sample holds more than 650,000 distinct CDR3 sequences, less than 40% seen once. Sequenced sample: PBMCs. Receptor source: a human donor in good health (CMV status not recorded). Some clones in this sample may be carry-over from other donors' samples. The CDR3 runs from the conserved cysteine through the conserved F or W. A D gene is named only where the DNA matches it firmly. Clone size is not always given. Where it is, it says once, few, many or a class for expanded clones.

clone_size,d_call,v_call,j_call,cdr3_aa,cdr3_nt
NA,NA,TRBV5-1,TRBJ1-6,CASSPSGFEGSPLHF,TGCGCCAGCAGCCCCTCAGGCTTCGAGGGTTCACCCCTCCACTTT
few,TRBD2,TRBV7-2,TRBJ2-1,CASSLTWTSYEQFF,TGTGCCAGCAGCTTAACGTGGACTAGCTATGAGCAGTTCTTC
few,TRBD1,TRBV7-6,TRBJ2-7,CASSPGTGTGTYEQYF,TGTGCCAGCAGCCCAGGGACAGGGACAGGCACCTACGAGCAGTACTTC
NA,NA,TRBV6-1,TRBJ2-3,CASSPDPDTQYF,TGTGCCAGCAGCCCCGACCCTGATACGCAGTATTTT
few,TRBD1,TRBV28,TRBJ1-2,CASSLGQTNYGYTF,TGTGCCAGCAGTTTGGGACAGACGAACTATGGCTACACCTTC
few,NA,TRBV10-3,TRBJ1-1,CAISVDQDRGEAFF,TGTGCCATCAGTGTGGATCAAGACCGGGGTGAAGCTTTCTTT
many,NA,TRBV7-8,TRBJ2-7,CASSLLNSYEQYF,TGTGCCAGCAGCTTACTTAACTCCTACGAGCAGTACTTC
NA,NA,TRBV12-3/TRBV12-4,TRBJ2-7,CASRPNRRSYEQYF,TGTGCCAGCAGACCGAACAGGCGCTCCTACGAGCAGTACTTC
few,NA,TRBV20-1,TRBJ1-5,CSARDLGGYSNQPQHF,TGCAGTGCTAGAGATCTGGGGGGTTATAGCAATCAGCCCCAGCATTTT
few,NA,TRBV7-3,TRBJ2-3,CASSDGTGGTRKYF,TGTGCCAGCAGCGACGGGACAGGAGGGACTAGAAAGTATTTT
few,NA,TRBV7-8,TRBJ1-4,CASSDGRATNEKLFF,TGTGCCAGCAGTGACGGGCGAGCAACTAATGAAAAACTGTTTTTT
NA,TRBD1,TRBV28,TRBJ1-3,CASSRSGGMGNTIYF,TGTGCCAGTTCTCGGTCAGGGGGCATGGGAAACACCATATATTTT
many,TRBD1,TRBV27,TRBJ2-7,CASRPLIGTGTYEQYF,TGTGCCAGCAGACCTTTGATTGGGACAGGGACCTACGAGCAGTACTTC
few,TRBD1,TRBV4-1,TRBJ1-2,CASSHEDRVSNYGYTF,TGCGCCAGCAGCCATGAAGACAGGGTGTCTAACTATGGCTACACCTTC